This TCR beta chain was recovered during a study of blood T cell repertoires in COVID-19. The overall study: Sites in the United States, Italy and Spain provided acute and convalescent COVID-19 samples. Sources were T cells, B-cell-depleted T cells, or PBMCs; the material itself was cDNA or gDNA.

V trimming: 2 bases; J trimming: 4 bases; junction bases outside the gene matches: 10. The CDR3 is 18 residues long. In germline, CDR1 is SGHVS, CDR2 FNYEAQ. Original analysis: By means of reference gene primer amplification, nucleated cell counts were estimated. Using immunoSEQ multiplex PCR, the repertoire was profiled, and TCRdb retains in-frame clones only, with some absent. V, J and clone size reflect that table, while D and trimming were determined from the DNA. The repertoire consists of 68,000 or so clones, with approximately 89% occurring once and the leading ten covering 2% to 2.5%. The sequenced material came from peripheral blood. The chain joins TRBV7-6 to TRBJ2-2, with 10 bases fitting TRBD2. The receptor comes from a human donor in a cohort sampled during active COVID-19. The CDR3 DNA is TGTGCCAGCAGCTTAAAAGGAGGACTAGCGGTTGTCACCGGGGAGCTGTTTTTT. This encodes CASSLKGGLAVVTGELFF.